The 23 T cell receptor beta chains given below trace back to one sample, sequenced in a study of tumor-infiltrating lymphocytes in primary liver carcinoma. TCR beta cDNA was prepared out of 500 ng total RNA by means of a constant-region primer. For TCR beta, libraries were produced by three nested multiplex PCR rounds using slightly modified ARM-PCR. Each of the first two PCR rounds ran about 9 cycles with TRBV1-TRBV30 forward and C-beta reverse primers. TCRdb re-analysed the multiplex PCR reads in MiXCR, keeping a single row per CDR3 protein. The data show some 55,000 distinct CDR3 sequences, with over 65% seen just once and about a quarter held by the top ten. Unsorted bulk tissue (20-30 mg) underwent RNA and DNA co-extraction. Source material: liver tumor tissue from sampling region 2. Subset given: tumor region T2, inferior pole. Receptors were obtained from a man aged 40-50 years with primary liver carcinoma and hepatitis B virus infection.

The CDR3 region has the DNA TGTGCCAGCAGCCAAGTGCTGGGAGTAGCGGGGAATTCCTACGAGCAGTACTTC. Protein sequence: CASSQVLGVAGNSYEQYF. The chain has TRBV4-2 and TRBJ2-7; TRBD2 matches 8 bases. Per the germline V gene, CDR1 is LGHNA and CDR2 is YNFKEQ. The CDR3 consists of 18 residues. The J segment lost 1 base and the V segment lost 1 base, leaving 12 bases of the junction unmatched.

The gene calls are TRBV5-1 and TRBJ2-7; no clear D gene. Germline V gene lookup returns CDR1 SGHRS and CDR2 YFSETQ. Trimming took 5 bases from V and 0 from J, leaving 15 bases between them. The CDR3 sequence is 15 residues long. In DNA form, the CDR3 reads TGCGCCAGCAGATTGACAAGTGTGAGCTCCTACGAGCAGTACTTC. The encoded protein is CASRLTSVSSYEQYF.

About this clonotype: This is likely a read error, given that the CDR3 carries no conserved phenylalanine or tryptophan at its end. The DNA is left out, because the CDR3 cannot be placed on it with certainty; the CDR3 is given as TCRdb lists it. This chain connects TRBV11-2 to TRBJ2-7. The CDR3 is 14 residues long, ends included. The V gene's germline CDR1 is SGHAT and CDR2 FQNNGV. The CDR3 spells CANSLTDTAYEQYS.

This clonotype showed up many times. The chain links TRBV6-5 to TRBJ2-1; 11 nucleotides agree with TRBD2. V trimming: 0 bases; J trimming: 14 bases; junction bases outside the gene matches: 9. The CDR3 totals 15 residues. Germline CDR1 MNHEY, CDR2 SVGAGI. The CDR3 loop is CASSYSSTSGSRKFF. CDR3 sequence (DNA): TGTGCCAGCAGTTACTCTAGTACTAGCGGGAGTCGGAAGTTCTTC.

A note on this clonotype: A read error may be the cause here, since a much bigger clone is one base away. The V call is TRBV28, the J call TRBJ1-2, with 12 bases that match TRBD1. Germline CDR1 MDHEN, CDR2 SYDVKM. This CDR3 is built from 15 residues. CDR3 sequence: CTSNLPGQGAIGYTF. The CDR3 nucleotides read TGTACCAGCAACCTTCCGGGACAGGGGGCAATTGGCTACACCTTC.

This rearrangement joins TRBV5-6 to TRBJ2-3; D gene uncertain. The end of the DNA fits TRBJ1-5 better, so the J call may be wrong. The CDR3 sequence is 13 residues long. Germline-derived CDR1 and CDR2 are SGHDT and YYEEEE. The CDR3 spells CASSFVLTVTQHF. Written as DNA, the CDR3 is TGTGCCAGCAGCTTCGTCCTCACAGTTACGCAGCATTTT.

This clonotype was observed at least ten times. The chain has TRBV14 and TRBJ2-3; 8 nucleotides match TRBD1. This CDR3 has 15 amino acids. J lost 2 bases, V lost 1 base, and 2 bases had no gene match. Germline-derived CDR1 and CDR2 are SGHDN and FVKESK. As DNA, the CDR3 is TGTGCCAGCAGCCAAGGGACAGGGCTCACAGATACGCAGTATTTT. This sequence encodes CASSQGTGLTDTQYF.

The genes are TRBV11-2 and TRBJ2-5, with 8 nucleotides matching TRBD2. Germline CDR1 and CDR2: SGHAT and FQNNGV. This CDR3 has 16 residues. The DNA of the CDR3 is TGTAGCAGCAGCGCGACTGGCGGGAGGTCCCGTGAGACCCAGTACTTC. As protein: CSSSATGGRSRETQYF.

The rearrangement joins TRBV19 to TRBJ1-2; D is ambiguous. The V end lost 3 bases, the J end lost 6 bases, and 14 bases lay between the germline ends. This CDR3 contains 14 residues. CDR1 LNHDA and CDR2 SQIVND come from the germline V gene (reference sequence). This CDR3 reads CASSMEKIFHGYTF. The DNA of the CDR3 is TGTGCCAGTAGTATGGAGAAGATTTTCCATGGCTACACCTTC.

On this clonotype itself: A read error is possible here, since a much larger clone lies one base away. The chain couples TRBV5-1 to TRBJ2-7, with 8 bases that match TRBD1. This CDR3 contains 13 residues. CDR1 is SGHRS and CDR2 is YFSETQ in the germline V gene. The CDR3 DNA sequence: TGCGCCAGCAGCTTGGCAGGGGGCATCGAGCACTACTTC. This sequence encodes CASSLAGGIEHYF.

About this clonotype itself: One junction end does not reproduce the germline sequence, and a read error may be involved. V gene TRBV6-1 combines with J gene TRBJ1-1; 9 nucleotides match TRBD1. Germline loops: CDR1 MNHNS, CDR2 SASEGT. CDR3 length: 14 residues. CDR3 bases: TGTGCTAGCAGTGCACTCCCGGGACAGGGATGGGCTTCCTTT. It translates to CASSALPGQGWASF.

The rearrangement joins TRBV20-1 to TRBJ2-2, with 11 bases identical to TRBD2. This CDR3 is 16 amino acids long. Germline V gene data show CDR1 as DFQATT and CDR2 as SNEGSKA (reference sequence). V shed 0 bases and J 0 bases; nucleotides not matched to a gene: 0. Written as DNA, the CDR3 is TGCAGTGCTAGAGATAGCGGGGGGGCGAACACCGGGGAGCTGTTTTTT. Translated, it gives CSARDSGGANTGELFF.

This clonotype appeared once. Here the CDR3 DNA reads TGTGCCAGCAGTTTCCTGACAGAGCCTTCATCGGGGGAGCTGTTTTTT. This translates into CASSFLTEPSSGELFF. The gene calls are TRBV28 and TRBJ2-2, with a possible D match to TRBD1 (5 bases). The germline V and J ends were trimmed by 3 bases and 8 bases, with 19 bases remaining between them. Germline V CDR1 and CDR2: MDHEN, SYDVKM. This CDR3 is built from 16 residues. The whole variable domain, filled in from reference TRBV28 and TRBJ2-2, reads DVKVTQSSRYLVKRTGEKVFLECVQDMDHENMFWYRQDPGLGLRLIYFSYDVKMKEKGDIPEGYSVSREKKERFSLILESASTNQTSMYLCASSFLTEPSSGELFFGEGSRLTVL.

Details on this clonotype: Its ends do not fully match the called genes, so a read error is possible. The J gene is TRBJ1-5, the V gene TRBV6-6; TRBD1 is a possible D gene (5 bases). The CDR3 sequence is 15 residues long. Germline V gene sequence: CDR1 MNHNY, CDR2 SVGAGI (reference sequence). The CDR3 protein is CSSRSGTDSSQPQHF. The CDR3 DNA sequence: TGTTCCAGCAGGTCCGGGACCGATAGCAGTCAGCCCCAGCATTTT.

The V gene is TRBV29-1, the J gene TRBJ2-3; 7 bases map to TRBD1. The CDR3 contains 16 residues. Germline V lookup: CDR1 SQVTM, CDR2 ANQGSEA. Trimming cost V 2 bases and J 12 bases; bases outside gene matches: 20. Written as DNA, the CDR3 is TGCAGCGTTGAACTCCGGGACAGTGGAGTTACAGGTACACAGTATTTT. Translating gives CSVELRDSGVTGTQYF.

The chain carries TRBV6-5 and TRBJ1-5, with TRBD1 identical over 7 bases. The CDR3 sequence is 15 residues long. Germline CDR1 is MNHEY and CDR2 is SVGAGI. V trimming: 7 bases; J trimming: 14 bases; junction bases outside the gene matches: 20. The CDR3 nucleotides are TGTGCCAGCAAGAAGGATACAGGGGTCAATCAGTCCGAGCATTTT. The encoded protein is CASKKDTGVNQSEHF.

Turning to this clonotype: Since the CDR3 does not end with the conserved phenylalanine or tryptophan, this likely comes from a read error. The genes are TRBV6-1 and TRBJ1-4; D gene unclear. The CDR3 spans 13 residues. CDR1 is MNHNS and CDR2 is SASEGT in the germline V gene. CDR3 region: CASSETVNERLFL. CDR3 nucleotide sequence: TGTGCCAGCAGTGAGACGGTTAATGAAAGACTGTTTTTA.

Regarding this clonotype: Germline and junction disagree at one end, which may indicate a read error. J is TRBJ2-3 and V is TRBV5-1, with TRBD2 matching 12 bases. CDR1 and CDR2 (germline): SGHRS, YFSETQ. This CDR3 is 15 amino acids long. This CDR3 is CASSLLAGGTYTQYF. The CDR3 region has the DNA TGCGCCAGCAGCTTACTAGCGGGAGGCACATATACGCAGTACTTT.

The chain joins TRBV4-2 to TRBJ1-5; tentatively, D is TRBD2 (7 bases). The DNA end is a closer match to TRBJ2-3, so the J assignment may be wrong. CDR3 length equals 17 residues. Germline lookup yields CDR1 LGHNA and CDR2 YNFKEQ. CDR3 coding DNA: TGTGCCAGCAGCCAAGATGGGGGGGGGCTAGGAAATCAGCCTCAGTATTTT. Translated: CASSQDGGGLGNQPQYF.

This clonotype was seen at least ten times. The V gene is TRBV28, the J gene TRBJ1-1; D not certain. The CDR3 extends over 14 amino acids. V was pared by 4 bases and J by 5 bases, with 14 bases between. Germline V gene lookup returns CDR1 MDHEN and CDR2 SYDVKM. The CDR3 spells CASSYRNMGTEAFF. The CDR3 nucleotides are TGTGCCAGCAGTTATAGGAATATGGGAACTGAAGCTTTCTTT.

To note about this clonotype: One end of the junction does not line up with germline, which may come from a read error. This chain links TRBV12-3 or TRBV12-4 with TRBJ2-2; unclear D gene. CDR3 length equals 12 residues. CDR3 in amino acids: CASRWSTGELFF. In nucleotides, the CDR3 is TGTGCTAGCAGGTGGAGCACCGGGGAGCTGTTTTTT.

This rearrangement joins TRBV12-3 or TRBV12-4 to TRBJ1-1; no reliable D call. Trimming stripped 6 bases from V and 5 bases from J, with 22 bases between. The CDR3 has 16 amino acids. The CDR3 DNA reads as TGTGCCAGCAGGCCTAAACTTAAGGTGAGGATTACTGAAGCTTTCTTT. The encoded protein is CASRPKLKVRITEAFF.

With respect to this clonotype: A read error may be the cause here, since a much bigger clone is one base away. CDR3 in DNA: TGTGCCAGCAGTTTTTTGGTTAATGAAAAACTGTTTTTT. This sequence encodes CASSFLVNEKLFF. J is TRBJ1-4 and V is TRBV28; no reliable D call. Trimming left V 3 bases short and J 4 bases short, with 6 bases between. The V gene's germline CDR1 is MDHEN and CDR2 SYDVKM. This CDR3 spans 13 amino acids.